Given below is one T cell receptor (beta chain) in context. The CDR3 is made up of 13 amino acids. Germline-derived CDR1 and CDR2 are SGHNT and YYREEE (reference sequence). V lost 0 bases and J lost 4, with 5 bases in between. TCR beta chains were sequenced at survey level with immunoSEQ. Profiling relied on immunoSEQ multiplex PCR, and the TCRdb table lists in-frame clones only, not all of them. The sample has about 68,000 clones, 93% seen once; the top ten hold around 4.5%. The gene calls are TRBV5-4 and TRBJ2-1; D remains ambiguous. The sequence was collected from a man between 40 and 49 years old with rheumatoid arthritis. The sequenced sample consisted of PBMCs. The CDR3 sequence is CASSLDHYNEQFF. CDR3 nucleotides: TGTGCCAGCAGCTTGGACCATTACAATGAGCAGTTCTTC.